Sequencing of this T cell receptor beta chain was carried out in a study of blood T cell repertoires in COVID-19. The authors' processing: Amplification with reference gene primers provided the estimates of nucleated cell counts. TCRdb's table, derived via immunoSEQ multiplex PCR, lists solely in-frame clones and lacks some. The DNA gave D and trimming, while V, J and clone size come from that table. The sample yields about 230,000 clones, nearly 90% seen once. The sequence came from a woman younger than 30 who had recovered from COVID-19. Sequenced sample: peripheral blood.

This CDR3 reads CAWERLGANVLTF. CDR3 sequence (DNA): TGTGCCTGGGAGCGGTTGGGGGCCAACGTCCTGACTTTC. V gene TRBV30 combines with J gene TRBJ2-6, with D possibly being TRBD2 (5 bases). The V gene's germline CDR1 is GTSNPN and CDR2 SVGIG (reference sequence). Trimming removed 5 bases at V and 4 bases at J, with 9 bases between. CDR3 length: 13 residues.